This T cell receptor (beta chain) came from a study of cytomegalovirus exposure and HLA in healthy donors. This clone came up a few times. Antigen specificity is unknown. At one end the junction does not follow the germline gene, possibly because of a read error. General study points: Being productive about 87% or about 30% of the time was typical of most TCR beta V segments in an earlier analysis.

The primer mix had 60 Vbeta and 13 Jbeta primers. Only in-frame clones appear in the TCRdb table, and some are missing; sequencing was by immunoSEQ multiplex PCR. The sample shows some 170,000 clones, 80% of them seen only once. The germline V gene encodes CDR1 SGHRS and CDR2 YFSETQ. CDR3 length: 15 residues. J is TRBJ1-2 and V is TRBV5-1; 10 nucleotides align to TRBD1. The sequenced sample consisted of PBMCs. This sequence originates from a man aged 25-45 years in good health and CMV-seronegative. Here the CDR3 reads CASNVPGQGTYGYTF. Here the CDR3 DNA reads TGTGCCAGCAACGTCCCGGGACAGGGGACGTATGGCTACACCTTC.